This T cell receptor beta chain was captured in a study of blood T cell repertoires in COVID-19. The overall study: Sites in the United States, Italy and Spain provided acute and convalescent COVID-19 samples. T cells, B-cell-depleted T cells, or PBMCs provided the cDNA or gDNA that served as material.

How the authors handled the data: Quantification of nucleated cells was approximated via reference gene primer amplification. Produced via immunoSEQ multiplex PCR; TCRdb's table is partial and in-frame only. V and J calls and clone size follow that table, whereas D and trimming were derived from the DNA. In the table there are over 200,000 clones, around four fifths of which are singletons. The germline V gene encodes CDR1 SQVTM and CDR2 ANQGSEA. The junction had 13 bases not matched to a gene; V was cut back by 1 base and J by 0 bases. This CDR3 has 18 residues. The sequenced material came from peripheral blood. This chain connects TRBV29-1 to TRBJ2-3; TRBD1 matches 7 bases. This receptor was obtained from a woman aged 40-49 years with active or convalescent COVID-19. DNA for the CDR3: TGCAGCGTTGAAGGGATGCTTGAGGGGGCGGAAAGCACAGATACGCAGTATTTT. Amino acid sequence: CSVEGMLEGAESTDTQYF.